This entry lists 17 T cell receptor beta chains sequenced from one sample in a study of control samples from healthy donors and cancer patients. Sequencing was performed with immunoSEQ multiplex PCR; in TCRdb, only in-frame clones are kept and a portion is missing. This sample yields about 120,000 clones, of which less than 95% are seen a single time; 3.6% belongs to the top ten. The sequencing sample was made of blood. The receptors derive from a man aged 25-45 years in good health.

This clone was detected a few times. The rearrangement links TRBV7-9 to TRBJ1-5, with D tentatively TRBD1 (5 bases). V was pared by 1 base and J by 3 bases, with 16 bases between. The CDR3 sequence is 17 residues long. Germline CDR1 reads SEHNR; CDR2 reads FQNEAQ (reference sequence). CDR3 protein: CASSLGGRLRDNQPQHF. CDR3 DNA: TGTGCCAGCAGCTTAGGTGGTCGTCTCAGGGACAATCAGCCCCAGCATTTT.

This chain connects TRBV11-2 to TRBJ2-7, with a possible D match to TRBD1 (5 bases). The V end was cut by 7 bases, the J end by 7 bases, with 11 bases between. The CDR3 sequence is 11 residues long. The germline gives CDR1 SGHAT, CDR2 FQNNGV. CDR3 sequence reads: CASTGLGEQYF. The DNA for the CDR3 is TGTGCCAGCACAGGGTTGGGGGAGCAGTACTTC.

The chain has TRBV4-1 and TRBJ1-5; D perhaps matches TRBD1 (6 bases). This CDR3 contains 17 residues. V was cut by 1 base and J by 5 bases, with 18 bases left in between. Germline V gives CDR1 MGHRA, CDR2 YSYEKL. The CDR3: CASSQVWVDRNDQPQHF. CDR3 nucleotide sequence: TGCGCCAGCAGCCAAGTATGGGTAGACAGGAATGATCAGCCCCAGCATTTT.

The chain links TRBV27 to TRBJ2-5, with 7 bases fitting TRBD1. This CDR3 has 13 residues. Per the germline V gene, CDR1 is MNHEY and CDR2 is SMNVEV (reference sequence). Trimming cost V 5 bases and J 9 bases; bases outside gene matches: 9. CDR3 sequence (DNA): TGTGCCAGCAGTAGGACAGGCCCCAAGTCCCAGTACTTC. It codes for CASSRTGPKSQYF.

The chain links TRBV29-1 to TRBJ1-1; D uncertain. Germline-derived CDR1 and CDR2 are SQVTM and ANQGSEA. Trimming pared 4 bases from V and 0 bases from J, leaving 9 bases between. The CDR3 is made up of 13 amino acids. CDR3 sequence (DNA): TGCAGCGTTGCGGCCGGGATGAACACTGAAGCTTTCTTT. Its translation is CSVAAGMNTEAFF.

The chain combines TRBV27 with TRBJ1-1; D is unresolved. Germline V gene data show CDR1 as MNHEY and CDR2 as SMNVEV (reference sequence). This CDR3 is 11 amino acids long. V lost 2 bases to trimming and J lost 6 bases, with 4 bases between them. CDR3 nucleotide sequence: TGTGCCAGCAGTTTAGGCGCTGAAGCTTTCTTT. This codes for CASSLGAEAFF.

Here the CDR3 DNA reads TGTGCCAGTGAACAGGGAGGAGGAGGCTACACCTTC. This codes for CASEQGGGGYTF. The chain combines TRBV19 with TRBJ1-2, with D tentatively TRBD1 (6 bases). The germline V and J ends were trimmed by 8 bases and 8 bases, with 15 bases remaining between them. Germline loops: CDR1 LNHDA, CDR2 SQIVND (reference sequence). The CDR3 sequence is 12 residues long.

This rearrangement joins TRBV2 to TRBJ1-1; unclear D gene. Germline V gives CDR1 SNHLY, CDR2 FYNNEI. There are 13 residues in the CDR3. Trimming removed 6 bases at V and 5 bases at J, with 13 bases between. The CDR3 DNA reads TGTGCCAGCAGAGCCGTAAGTGGTACTGAAGCTTTCTTT. It translates to CASRAVSGTEAFF.

The CDR3 region is CASSPLTGMNTEAFF. The CDR3 region has the DNA TGTGCCAGCAGTCCCCTGACAGGGATGAACACTGAAGCTTTCTTT. The V gene is TRBV27, the J gene TRBJ1-1, with 7 positions matching TRBD1. In germline, CDR1 is MNHEY, CDR2 SMNVEV (reference sequence). The CDR3 contains 15 residues. V lost 5 bases to trimming and J lost 0 bases; unmatched junction nucleotides: 6.

The J gene is TRBJ1-1, the V gene TRBV7-8; 7 positions match TRBD1. The CDR3 contains 14 residues. Germline V lookup: CDR1 SGHVS, CDR2 FQNEAQ. V dropped 5 bases and J dropped 1; count of bases not matched to a gene: 4. The CDR3 sequence is CASSSGTENTEAFF. In DNA form, the CDR3 reads TGTGCCAGCAGCAGTGGGACAGAGAACACTGAAGCTTTCTTT.

This clone occurred once. The rearrangement uses TRBV4-2 and TRBJ1-6; no clear D gene. V lost 3 bases and J lost 5, with 11 bases in between. Germline CDR1 LGHNA, CDR2 YNFKEQ. This CDR3 comprises 15 residues. The CDR3: CASSQGDVHNSPLHF. The CDR3 DNA reads TGTGCCAGCAGCCAGGGCGATGTTCATAATTCACCCCTCCACTTT.

J is TRBJ1-5 and V is TRBV6-5; D ambiguous. Germline V CDR1 and CDR2: MNHEY, SVGAGI. The CDR3 runs 15 residues. V was pared by 2 bases and J by 4 bases, with 12 bases between. CDR3 nucleotide sequence: TGTGCCAGCAGTTACGCGGGAATCAGTAATCAGCCCCAGCATTTT. Translated, it gives CASSYAGISNQPQHF.

V is TRBV14 and J is TRBJ1-1; D is unclear. Germline V gene lookup returns CDR1 SGHDN and CDR2 FVKESK. The CDR3 is made up of 16 amino acids. Trimming took off 2 bases at V and 3 bases at J, with 16 bases between the two ends. The CDR3 DNA follows: TGTGCCAGCAGCCAATCACCAGGTTTGAGGTACACTGAAGCTTTCTTT. Protein product: CASSQSPGLRYTEAFF.

This rearrangement joins TRBV10-3 to TRBJ1-4, with D uncertain. The CDR3 is 14 residues long. V was trimmed by 6 bases and J by 0 bases, leaving 8 bases between them. In germline, CDR1 is ENHRY, CDR2 SYGVKD. Here the CDR3 reads CAISGTTTNEKLFF. CDR3 bases: TGTGCCATCAGCGGCACGACAACTAATGAAAAACTGTTTTTT.

The chain is built from TRBV27 and TRBJ2-2; tentatively, D is TRBD2 (5 bases). The length of the CDR3 is 12 residues. From germline, CDR1 is MNHEY and CDR2 SMNVEV (reference sequence). V shed 10 bases and J shed 7 bases, with 13 bases lying between them. Here the CDR3 DNA reads TGTGCCACCCGCGAGGGCCACGGGGAGCTGTTTTTT. Its protein product is CATREGHGELFF.

The chain joins TRBV15 to TRBJ1-1; D uncertain. This CDR3 has 13 amino acids. Trimming took 6 bases from V and 4 from J, leaving 12 bases between them. Germline CDR1 LNHNV, CDR2 YYDKDF (reference sequence). The CDR3 sequence: CATSRGVSTEAFF. The CDR3 region has the DNA TGTGCCACCAGTCGGGGTGTTAGCACTGAAGCTTTCTTT.

The V gene is TRBV7-9, the J gene TRBJ2-7; no definite D call. Germline V CDR1 and CDR2: SEHNR, FQNEAQ (reference sequence). V lost 5 bases and J lost 2, with 10 bases in between. The CDR3 covers 13 residues. The CDR3 DNA reads TGTGCCAGCAGCCCGAAGGGCCCCTACGAGCAGTACTTC. Amino acids: CASSPKGPYEQYF.